A selection of T cell receptor beta chains follows, all from one sample in a study of blood T cell repertoires in COVID-19. TCRdb's copy holds only in-frame clones and misses some; the assay was immunoSEQ multiplex PCR. The sample holds about 280,000 clones, approximately 91% seen once. The sample taken for sequencing was PBMCs or T cells enriched from blood (not recorded which). These receptors were obtained from a woman under 40 who had recovered from COVID-19. Each CDR3 is given with its conserved first and last residue. Fields, in order: D gene, clone size, J gene, V gene, CDR3 DNA, CDR3 protein. A D gene is named only where the DNA matches it firmly. Size values are once, few and many counts, or a class for expanded clones, and some rows have none.

>NA|NA|TRBJ2-3|TRBV7-8
TGTGCCAGCAGCTTAGAGCGAATAGATACGCAGTATTTT
CASSLERIDTQYF
>NA|NA|TRBJ1-2|TRBV24-1
TGTGCCACCAGTTCCCGAGGGTATGGCTACACCTTC
CATSSRGYGYTF
>NA|NA|TRBJ2-2|TRBV21-1
TGTGCCAGCAGCTGTGGACTAGCGGGCTCCCACCGTACCGGGGAGCTGTTTTTT
CASSCGLAGSHRTGELFF
>NA|NA|TRBJ2-7|TRBV7-8
TGTGCCAGCAGCTTCTCCGGGACACTCCTAGGGGAGCAGTACTTC
CASSFSGTLLGEQYF
>TRBD1|NA|TRBJ1-2|TRBV10-3
TGTGCCATCAGTTCGGACAGGGGGAACTATGGCTACACCTTC
CAISSDRGNYGYTF
>NA|once|TRBJ1-1|TRBV9
TGTGCCAGCAGCGTTGACCGTTGGAGCACTGAAGCTTTCTTT
CASSVDRWSTEAFF
>TRBD1|once|TRBJ1-1|TRBV15
TGTGCCACCAGCAGGGAACAGGGGGCTACTGAAGCTTTCTTT
CATSREQGATEAFF
>TRBD2|NA|TRBJ2-2|TRBV6-5
TGTGCCAGCAGTTACACAACCGGGACTAGACCCAGGGAGCTGTTTTTT
CASSYTTGTRPRELFF
>NA|NA|TRBJ2-1|TRBV7-9
TGTGCCAGCGGCGCTAGCGATCGGGCATACAATGAGCAGTTCTTC
CASGASDRAYNEQFF
>TRBD2|NA|TRBJ2-3|TRBV7-9
TGTGCCAGCAGCTCCTCCGGGACTAGCAAAAATACGCAGTATTTT
CASSSSGTSKNTQYF
>TRBD2|NA|TRBJ2-1|TRBV7-2
TGTGCCAGCCGATCGTCAGGGACTAGCGGAATCGAAACCTACAATGAGCAGTTCTTC
CASRSSGTSGIETYNEQFF
>TRBD2|NA|TRBJ2-2|TRBV19
TGTGCCAGTAATGGGGGAGGGCCCGGCGGGGAGCTGTTTTTT
CASNGGGPGGELFF
>NA|NA|TRBJ1-1|TRBV27
TGTGCCAGCGGAAGCGGTGGGAGGACTGAAGCTTTCTTT
CASGSGGRTEAFF
>TRBD2|NA|TRBJ2-2|TRBV30
TGTGCCACGGGACTAGCGGGGCCGAACACCGGGGAGCTGTTTTTT
CATGLAGPNTGELFF
>NA|NA|TRBJ1-2|TRBV19
TGTGCCAGTAGTATGGGAGCGGGCTACACCTTC
CASSMGAGYTF
>TRBD1|NA|TRBJ1-4|TRBV4-3
TGCGCCAGCAGTCGAAACCCGGGACAGGGGAATGAAAAACTGTTTTTT
CASSRNPGQGNEKLFF
>NA|NA|TRBJ1-4|TRBV4-1
TGCGCCAGCAGCCAAGAATGGAGTCTAGAAAAACTGTTTTTT
CASSQEWSLEKLFF
>TRBD1|NA|TRBJ2-3|TRBV7-2
TGTGCCAGCAGCTCCCGGGACAGGCCCCTTGATACGCAGTATTTT
CASSSRDRPLDTQYF
>NA|NA|TRBJ2-2|TRBV29-1
TGCAGCGTTGGACTTTCTTCGAACACCGGGGAGCTGTTTTTT
CSVGLSSNTGELFF
>NA|NA|TRBJ1-2|TRBV10-3
TGTGCCATCAGTCCCGGGACAATCTATGGCTACACCTTC
CAISPGTIYGYTF
>TRBD1|NA|TRBJ1-5|TRBV4-1
TGCGCCAGCAGCCAACTGGACAGGGGGATCCAGCCCCAGCATTTT
CASSQLDRGIQPQHF
>NA|NA|TRBJ1-2|TRBV2
TGTGCCAGCATCGGGGAGGGGAGAACTAACTATGGCTACACCTTC
CASIGEGRTNYGYTF
>NA|few|TRBJ2-3|TRBV5-1
TGCGCCAGCAGCCCAACTATAGATACGCAGTATTTT
CASSPTIDTQYF
>TRBD1|NA|TRBJ2-2|TRBV6-6
TGTGCCAACCGGGACAGGGAGAACACCGGGGAGCTGTTTTTT
CANRDRENTGELFF
>TRBD1|NA|TRBJ1-3|TRBV9
TGTGCCAGCAGCCCATGGGGACAGCACTCTGGAAACACCATATATTTT
CASSPWGQHSGNTIYF
>NA|NA|TRBJ2-7|TRBV6-5
TGTGCCAGCCAAAAGCTTCAGGGATTCTACGAGCAGTACTTC
CASQKLQGFYEQYF
>NA|NA|TRBJ1-5|TRBV27
TGTGCCAGCAGTTTTGGAGGGGATAGCAATCAGCCCCAGCATTTT
CASSFGGDSNQPQHF
>TRBD1|once|TRBJ2-5|TRBV5-4
TGTGCCAGCAGCGCAACAGGGGGCGCTTGGACCCAGTACTTC
CASSATGGAWTQYF
>NA|NA|TRBJ2-4|TRBV7-9
TGTGCCAGCAGCTTAGAAGCGTCCAAAAACATTCAGTACTTC
CASSLEASKNIQYF
>NA|NA|TRBJ2-7|TRBV14
TGTGCCAGCAGCCAAGATAAGCTAGGCCGATCCTACGAGCAGTACTTC
CASSQDKLGRSYEQYF
>NA|NA|TRBJ2-2|TRBV7-9
TGTGCCAGCAGTTCCCCAGTGCGGAGATCGAACACCGGGGAGCTGTTTTTT
CASSSPVRRSNTGELFF
>TRBD2|few|TRBJ2-1|TRBV25-1
TGTGCCAGCAGCGGGGCTGGGAGGGCCAGCGGGGGAATCAATGAGCAGTTCTTC
CASSGAGRASGGINEQFF
>NA|NA|TRBJ2-5|TRBV7-9
TGTGCCAGCAGCCCCCACCGGGGCCAAGAGACCCAGTACTTC
CASSPHRGQETQYF
>NA|NA|TRBJ1-5|TRBV6-6
TGTGCCAGCAGTTACTCCCTCCCGGGGCCCCAGCATTTT
CASSYSLPGPQHF
>NA|NA|TRBJ2-3|TRBV9
TGTGCCAGCACCCGCCAATCGGGTCTTAGCACAGATACGCAGTATTTT
CASTRQSGLSTDTQYF
>TRBD1|NA|TRBJ1-3|TRBV24-1
TGTGCCACCAGTGCCGGGACAGGGGGCCATGGAAACACCATATATTTT
CATSAGTGGHGNTIYF
>TRBD2|NA|TRBJ2-3|TRBV9
TGTGCCAGCAACCTCCCGGGAGGGGTAGGAGATACGCAGTATTTT
CASNLPGGVGDTQYF
>NA|NA|TRBJ2-3|TRBV2
TGTGCCAGCAGTGTGGGCAGACCCTTGGGAGATACGCAGTATTTT
CASSVGRPLGDTQYF
>TRBD2|NA|TRBJ2-2|TRBV28
TGTGCCAGCAGTTTAACTAGCGGGGGGGTGTGGAACACCGGGGAGCTGTTTTTT
CASSLTSGGVWNTGELFF
>NA|NA|TRBJ2-7|TRBV12-3/TRBV12-4
TGTGCCAGCAGTTTAGTCGTTACCTACGAGCAGTACTTC
CASSLVVTYEQYF
>TRBD2|NA|TRBJ2-1|TRBV5-1
TGCGCCAGCAGCTTGGTCACTTTCTCGGGACTAGCGGGAGATGAGCAGTTCTTC
CASSLVTFSGLAGDEQFF
>NA|NA|TRBJ1-5|TRBV14
TGTGCCAGCAGCCGGACCCAGGGAAATCAGCCCCAGCATTTT
CASSRTQGNQPQHF
>NA|NA|TRBJ1-2|TRBV5-6
TGTGCCAGCAGCTTGTATTCAGGGAAGGGCTACACCTTC
CASSLYSGKGYTF
>NA|NA|TRBJ2-7|TRBV7-9
TGTGCCAGCAGCATTTCACAGGGCTTTCAGGGCCACGAGCAGTACTTC
CASSISQGFQGHEQYF
>TRBD1|NA|TRBJ2-7|TRBV5-1
TGCGCCAGCAGCTGGGGAGGACAGGGCTACGAGCAGTACTTC
CASSWGGQGYEQYF
>TRBD1|NA|TRBJ2-1|TRBV7-2
TGTGCCAGCAGCGTACAGGGGGCCCGCGAGCAGTTCTTC
CASSVQGAREQFF
>TRBD2|NA|TRBJ2-7|TRBV9
TGTGCCAGCAGCGAGGGAGGGAAGTCCTACGAGCAGTACTTC
CASSEGGKSYEQYF
>TRBD2|NA|TRBJ2-1|TRBV28
TGTGCCAGCATCGGCGAGCGGGAAAAGTTCTTC
CASIGEREKFF
>TRBD1|NA|TRBJ2-7|TRBV30
TGTGCCTTCCATCAGGGGGTTCCCTACGAGCAGTACTTC
CAFHQGVPYEQYF
>NA|NA|TRBJ1-5|TRBV6-1
TGTGCCAGCAGTGACAGGGGCGGCAATCAGCCCCAGCATTTT
CASSDRGGNQPQHF
>TRBD1|NA|TRBJ2-7|TRBV18
TGTGCCAGCTCACCCGGGACAGCCTACGAGCAGTACTTC
CASSPGTAYEQYF
>TRBD2|NA|TRBJ2-7|TRBV9
TGTGCCAGCAGCACCCATAGCGGGGGGTACGAGCAGTACTTC
CASSTHSGGYEQYF
>NA|NA|TRBJ1-2|TRBV11-2
TGTGCCAGCAGCTTAACCGGGGGGGGAGGTAACTATGGCTACACCTTC
CASSLTGGGGNYGYTF
>NA|NA|TRBJ1-5|TRBV6-5
TGTGCCAGCAGATCTATCTCGGTTCAGCCCCAGCATTTT
CASRSISVQPQHF
>NA|once|TRBJ1-1|TRBV28
TGTGCCAGCAGTATTCGACAGCTCAACACTGAAGCTTTCTTT
CASSIRQLNTEAFF